The entry below describes one T cell receptor (beta chain). The CDR3 loop spans 15 amino acids. Trimming removed 0 bases from V and 6 bases from J; junction bases left unmatched: 5. Per the germline V gene, CDR1 is KGHSH and CDR2 is LQKENI. The data were obtained in a study of control samples from healthy donors and cancer patients. Assay: immunoSEQ multiplex PCR; the TCRdb copy retains only in-frame clones and omits some. The sample carries fewer than 200,000 clones, approximately 92% recorded once. Sequencing used blood. V and J are TRBV18 and TRBJ1-2; 9 nucleotides match TRBD1. The TCR was taken from a woman aged 60-75 years in good health. CDR3 DNA sequence: TGTGCCAGCTCACCACCTGGGACAGGGTTAGATGGCTACACCTTC. This encodes CASSPPGTGLDGYTF.